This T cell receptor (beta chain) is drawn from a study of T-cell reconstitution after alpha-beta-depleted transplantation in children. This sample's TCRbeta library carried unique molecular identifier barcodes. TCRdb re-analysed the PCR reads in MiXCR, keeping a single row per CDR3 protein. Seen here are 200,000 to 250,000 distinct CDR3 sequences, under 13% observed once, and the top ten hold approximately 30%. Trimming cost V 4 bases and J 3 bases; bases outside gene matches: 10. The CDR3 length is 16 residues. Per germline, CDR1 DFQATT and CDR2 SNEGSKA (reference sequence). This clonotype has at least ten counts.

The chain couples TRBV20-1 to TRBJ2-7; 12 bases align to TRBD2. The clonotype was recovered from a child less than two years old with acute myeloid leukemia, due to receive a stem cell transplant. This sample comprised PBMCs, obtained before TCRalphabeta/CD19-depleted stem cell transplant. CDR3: CSAMVTSGRRDYEQYF. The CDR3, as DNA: TGCAGTGCTATGGTAACTAGCGGGAGGAGGGACTACGAGCAGTACTTC.